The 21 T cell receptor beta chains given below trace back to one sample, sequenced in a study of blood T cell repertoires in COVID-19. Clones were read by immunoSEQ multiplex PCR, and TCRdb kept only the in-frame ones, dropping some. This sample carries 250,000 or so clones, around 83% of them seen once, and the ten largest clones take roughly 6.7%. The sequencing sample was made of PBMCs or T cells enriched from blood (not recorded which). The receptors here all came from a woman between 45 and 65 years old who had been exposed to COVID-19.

CDR3 loop: CASGLPNTEAFF. In nucleotides, the CDR3 is TGTGCCAGCGGACTGCCGAACACTGAAGCTTTCTTT. This chain connects TRBV12-3 or TRBV12-4 to TRBJ1-1; D ambiguous. V lost 8 bases and J 1 base, leaving 8 bases between the germline ends. The CDR3 has 12 amino acids.

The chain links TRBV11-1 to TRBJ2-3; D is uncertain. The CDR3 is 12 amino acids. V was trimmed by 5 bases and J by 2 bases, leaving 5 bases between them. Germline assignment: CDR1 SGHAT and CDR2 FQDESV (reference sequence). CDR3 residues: CASSPVTDTQYF. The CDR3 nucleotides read TGTGCCAGCAGCCCAGTCACAGATACGCAGTATTTT.

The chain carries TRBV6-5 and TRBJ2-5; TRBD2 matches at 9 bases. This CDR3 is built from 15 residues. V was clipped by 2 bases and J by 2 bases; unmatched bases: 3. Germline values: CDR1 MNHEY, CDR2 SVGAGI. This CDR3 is CASSYGGGAQETQYF. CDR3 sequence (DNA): TGTGCCAGCAGTTACGGCGGGGGGGCACAAGAGACCCAGTACTTC.

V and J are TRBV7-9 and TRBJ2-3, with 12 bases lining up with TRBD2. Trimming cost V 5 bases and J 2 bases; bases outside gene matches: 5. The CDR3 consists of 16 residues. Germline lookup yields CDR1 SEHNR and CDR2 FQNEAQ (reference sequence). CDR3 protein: CASSHGLAGLTDTQYF. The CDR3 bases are TGTGCCAGCAGCCACGGACTAGCGGGGCTCACAGATACGCAGTATTTT.

The CDR3 DNA follows: TGCGCCAGCAGCTTTGGAGTCGCTGGAAACACCATATATTTT. Amino acid sequence: CASSFGVAGNTIYF. The chain links TRBV5-1 to TRBJ1-3, with unresolved D. Trimming took 2 bases from V and 2 from J, leaving 8 bases between them. The CDR3 contains 14 residues. Germline loops: CDR1 SGHRS, CDR2 YFSETQ.

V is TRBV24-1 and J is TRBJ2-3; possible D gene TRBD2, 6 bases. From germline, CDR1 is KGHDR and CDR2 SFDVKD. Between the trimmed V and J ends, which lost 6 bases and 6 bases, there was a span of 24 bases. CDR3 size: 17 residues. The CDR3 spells CATSNMLGGDAGDTQYF. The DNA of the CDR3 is TGTGCCACCAGTAATATGTTGGGCGGGGACGCAGGGGATACGCAGTATTTT.

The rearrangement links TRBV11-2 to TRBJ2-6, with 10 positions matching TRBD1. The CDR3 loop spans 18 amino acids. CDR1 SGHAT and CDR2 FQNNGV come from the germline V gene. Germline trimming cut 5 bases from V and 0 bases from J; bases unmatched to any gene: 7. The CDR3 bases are TGTGCCAGCAGCCCGGGACAGGGGAAACTCTCTGGGGCCAACGTCCTGACTTTC. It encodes CASSPGQGKLSGANVLTF.

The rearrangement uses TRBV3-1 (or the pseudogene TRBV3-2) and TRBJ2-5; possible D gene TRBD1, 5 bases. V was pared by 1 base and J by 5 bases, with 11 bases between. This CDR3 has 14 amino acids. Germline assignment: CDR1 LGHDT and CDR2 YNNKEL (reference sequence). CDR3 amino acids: CASSQGGAEETQYF. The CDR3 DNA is TGTGCCAGCAGCCAAGGGGGCGCGGAGGAGACCCAGTACTTC.

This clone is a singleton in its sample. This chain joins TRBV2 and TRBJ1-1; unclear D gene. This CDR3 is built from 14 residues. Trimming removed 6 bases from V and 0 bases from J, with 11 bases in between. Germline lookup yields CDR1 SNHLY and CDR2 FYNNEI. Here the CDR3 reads CASSRSKMNTEAFF. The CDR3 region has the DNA TGTGCCAGCAGCAGATCGAAAATGAACACTGAAGCTTTCTTT.

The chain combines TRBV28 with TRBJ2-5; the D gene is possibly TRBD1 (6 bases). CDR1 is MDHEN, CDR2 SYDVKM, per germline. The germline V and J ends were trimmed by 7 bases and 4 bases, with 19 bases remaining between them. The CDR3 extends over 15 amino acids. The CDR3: CASKSPLTRGETQYF. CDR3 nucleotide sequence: TGTGCCAGCAAGTCCCCCCTCACCAGGGGAGAGACCCAGTACTTC.

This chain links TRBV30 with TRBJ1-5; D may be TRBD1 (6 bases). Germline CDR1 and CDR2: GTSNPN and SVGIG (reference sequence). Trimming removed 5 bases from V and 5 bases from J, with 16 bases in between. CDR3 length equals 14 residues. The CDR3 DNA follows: TGTGCCTGGTGGGGGGGCTCCCCAGATCAGCCCCAGCATTTT. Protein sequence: CAWWGGSPDQPQHF.

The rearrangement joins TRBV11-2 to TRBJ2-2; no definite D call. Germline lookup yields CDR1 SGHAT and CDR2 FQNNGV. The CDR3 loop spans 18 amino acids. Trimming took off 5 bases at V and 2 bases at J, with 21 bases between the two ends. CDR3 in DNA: TGTGCCAGCAGCCCTCTGCCAAACAGTCGTTTAAACACCGGGGAGCTGTTTTTT. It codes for CASSPLPNSRLNTGELFF.

In DNA, the CDR3 is TGTGCCAGCAGCCGGGGGGGGGCGACGTGGGAGACCCAGTACTTC. Translating gives CASSRGGATWETQYF. V is TRBV14 and J is TRBJ2-5; D may be TRBD2 (7 bases). The CDR3 is made up of 15 amino acids. Germline lookup yields CDR1 SGHDN and CDR2 FVKESK. The V and J ends lost 4 bases and 5 bases respectively, with 17 bases between them.

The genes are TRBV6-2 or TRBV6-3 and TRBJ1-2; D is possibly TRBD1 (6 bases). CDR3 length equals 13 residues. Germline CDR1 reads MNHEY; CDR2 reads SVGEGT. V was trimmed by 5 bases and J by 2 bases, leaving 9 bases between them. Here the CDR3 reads CASSRQVNYGYTF. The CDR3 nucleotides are TGTGCCAGCAGTAGACAGGTCAACTATGGCTACACCTTC.

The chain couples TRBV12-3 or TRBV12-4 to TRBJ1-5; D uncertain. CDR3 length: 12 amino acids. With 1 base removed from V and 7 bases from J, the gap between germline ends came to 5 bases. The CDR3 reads CASSLEAQPQHF. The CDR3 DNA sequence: TGTGCCAGCAGTTTAGAAGCCCAGCCCCAGCATTTT.

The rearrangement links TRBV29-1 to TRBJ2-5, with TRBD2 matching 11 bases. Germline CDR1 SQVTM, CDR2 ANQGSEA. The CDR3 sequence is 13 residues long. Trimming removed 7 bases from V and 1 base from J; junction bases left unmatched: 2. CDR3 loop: CSASGGSQETQYF. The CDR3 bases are TGCAGCGCTAGCGGGGGGTCCCAAGAGACCCAGTACTTC.

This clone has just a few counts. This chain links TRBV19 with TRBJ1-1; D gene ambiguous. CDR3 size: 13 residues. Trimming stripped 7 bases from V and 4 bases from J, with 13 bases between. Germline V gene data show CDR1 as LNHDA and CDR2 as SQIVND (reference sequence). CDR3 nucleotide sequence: TGTGCCAGTAACCTGGGAGGGTTCACTGAAGCTTTCTTT. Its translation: CASNLGGFTEAFF.

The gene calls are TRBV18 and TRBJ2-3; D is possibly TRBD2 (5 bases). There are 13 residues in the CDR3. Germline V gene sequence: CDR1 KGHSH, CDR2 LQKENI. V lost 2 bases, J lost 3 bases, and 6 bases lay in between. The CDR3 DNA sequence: TGTGCCAGCTCACCAGGGAGAACAGATACGCAGTATTTT. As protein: CASSPGRTDTQYF.

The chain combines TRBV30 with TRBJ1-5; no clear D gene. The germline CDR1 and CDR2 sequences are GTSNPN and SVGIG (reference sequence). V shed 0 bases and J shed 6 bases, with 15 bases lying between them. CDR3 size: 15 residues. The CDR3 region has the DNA TGTGCCTGGAGTGTACCAGGAAGAGAGGGTCAGCCCCAGCATTTT. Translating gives CAWSVPGREGQPQHF.

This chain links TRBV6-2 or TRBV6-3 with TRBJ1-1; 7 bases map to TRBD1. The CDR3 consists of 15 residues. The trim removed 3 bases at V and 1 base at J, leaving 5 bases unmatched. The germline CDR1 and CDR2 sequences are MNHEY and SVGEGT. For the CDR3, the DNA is TGTGCCAGCAGTTATTGGGGACAGTCGAACACTGAAGCTTTCTTT. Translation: CASSYWGQSNTEAFF.

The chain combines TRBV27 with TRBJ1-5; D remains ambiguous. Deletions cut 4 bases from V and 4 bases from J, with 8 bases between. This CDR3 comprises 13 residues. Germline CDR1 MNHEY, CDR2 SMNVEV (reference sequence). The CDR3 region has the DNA TGTGCCAGCAGTTCCAGTTGGAATCAGCCCCAGCATTTT. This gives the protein CASSSSWNQPQHF.